The 13 T cell receptor beta chains listed next were all sequenced from one sample in a study of cytomegalovirus exposure and HLA in healthy donors. The PCR used 60 Vbeta and 13 Jbeta primers. The method was immunoSEQ multiplex PCR; TCRdb's version includes in-frame clones alone and lacks a portion of them. The repertoire includes approximately 160,000 clones, over 70% of them detected once, and approximately 1.3% sits in the top ten. Sequencing was carried out using PBMCs. The source of these receptors is a woman in her twenties or thirties in good health and CMV-seropositive.

This clone was counted only a few times. CDR3 loop: CASVRDRGNEQYF. The CDR3 coding sequence is TGTGCCAGCGTACGGGACAGGGGGAACGAGCAGTACTTC. The V gene is TRBV2, the J gene TRBJ2-7; 11 nucleotides line up with TRBD1. CDR1 is SNHLY, CDR2 FYNNEI, per germline. J was trimmed by 5 bases and V by 8 bases; bases with no gene match: 5. This CDR3 has 13 amino acids.

The chain combines TRBV27 with TRBJ2-1; 14 nucleotides agree with TRBD2. J gave up 8 bases and V 5 bases, and 5 bases lay outside the gene matches. Germline CDR1 is MNHEY and CDR2 is SMNVEV (reference sequence). The CDR3 loop spans 15 amino acids. As DNA, the CDR3 is TGTGCCAGCAGTCTGGGGACTAGCGGGAGCGATGAGCAGTTCTTC. This gives the protein CASSLGTSGSDEQFF.

The chain carries TRBV5-1 and TRBJ1-5, with D possibly being TRBD1 (5 bases). The CDR3 runs to 13 residues. CDR1 SGHRS and CDR2 YFSETQ come from the germline V gene. Trimming took 4 bases from V and 5 from J, leaving 10 bases between them. Here the CDR3 DNA reads TGCGCCAGCAGCCCGGGGGTAGATCAGCCCCAGCATTTT. Protein sequence: CASSPGVDQPQHF.

The V call is TRBV5-6, the J call TRBJ2-7, with 7 bases fitting TRBD1. Unmatched junction bases numbered 6, after V lost 1 base and J lost 2 bases. The CDR3 runs to 15 residues. The V gene's germline CDR1 is SGHDT and CDR2 YYEEEE. The CDR3 region is CASSLYSQGAYEQYF. In DNA form, the CDR3 reads TGTGCCAGCAGCTTGTATAGTCAGGGGGCCTACGAGCAGTACTTC. The full variable domain, completed using reference TRBV5-6 and TRBJ2-7, is DAGVTQSPTHLIKTRGQQVTLRCSPKSGHDTVSWYQQALGQGPQFIFQYYEEEERQRGNFPDRFSGHQFPNYSSELNVNALLLGDSALYLCASSLYSQGAYEQYFGPGTRLTVT.

This chain joins TRBV28 and TRBJ1-5; 9 positions agree with TRBD1. Per germline, CDR1 MDHEN and CDR2 SYDVKM. The CDR3 extends over 18 amino acids. Losses at the gene ends were 6 bases for V and 5 bases for J; bases not matched to a gene: 17. CDR3 residues: CASRLGAGTGKFHQPQHF. The CDR3, as DNA: TGTGCCAGCAGACTCGGTGCCGGGACAGGGAAGTTTCATCAGCCCCAGCATTTT.

The V gene is TRBV18, the J gene TRBJ2-7; 9 nucleotides line up with TRBD2. The length of the CDR3 is 15 residues. Trimming cost V 3 bases and J 6 bases; bases outside gene matches: 9. Germline assignment: CDR1 KGHSH and CDR2 LQKENI. CDR3 sequence (DNA): TGTGCCAGCTCACCGGGAGGGACTAGCTTGGGCGAGCAGTACTTC. It encodes CASSPGGTSLGEQYF.

V and J are TRBV7-2 and TRBJ1-5; no clear D. Germline CDR1 reads SGHTA; CDR2 reads FQGNSA. With 7 bases removed from V and 0 bases from J, the gap between germline ends came to 4 bases. The CDR3 is 12 amino acids. CDR3 amino acids: CASTNSNQPQHF. The CDR3 nucleotides read TGTGCCAGCACAAATAGCAATCAGCCCCAGCATTTT.

The chain links TRBV5-4 to TRBJ2-2, with 7 bases that match TRBD2. The trim removed 0 bases at V and 7 bases at J, leaving 3 bases unmatched. The CDR3 runs 14 residues. Germline-derived CDR1 and CDR2 are SGHNT and YYREEE (reference sequence). The CDR3 coding sequence is TGTGCCAGCAGCTTGGCCGGGGGGAACGGGGAGCTGTTTTTT. Amino acids: CASSLAGGNGELFF. The variable domain in full, completed from reference TRBV5-4 and TRBJ2-2, reads ETGVTQSPTHLIKTRGQQVTLRCSSQSGHNTVSWYQQALGQGPQFIFQYYREEENGRGNFPPRFSGLQFPNYSSELNVNALELDDSALYLCASSLAGGNGELFFGEGSRLTVL.

This sequence joins TRBV11-2 and TRBJ2-7; 8 bases line up with TRBD1. This CDR3 is 13 amino acids long. The germline V gene has CDR1 SGHAT and CDR2 FQNNGV. The junction had 3 bases not matched to a gene; V was cut back by 6 bases and J by 2 bases. Here the CDR3 reads CASRRGQAYEQYF. CDR3 nucleotide sequence: TGTGCCAGCAGGAGGGGACAGGCCTACGAGCAGTACTTC.

The rearrangement links TRBV27 to TRBJ2-1; 12 nucleotides align to TRBD1. The CDR3 sequence is 18 residues long. V dropped 4 bases and J dropped 6; count of bases not matched to a gene: 13. From germline, CDR1 is MNHEY and CDR2 SMNVEV (reference sequence). The CDR3, as DNA: TGTGCCAGCAGTTCGTGGGGGACAGGGGGCGTTGAAGGCAATGAGCAGTTCTTC. It translates to CASSSWGTGGVEGNEQFF.

The chain joins TRBV5-1 to TRBJ2-7; 13 bases map to TRBD2. The CDR3 is made up of 17 amino acids. Trimming took 3 bases from V and 0 from J; bases not matched to a gene: 6. CDR1 and CDR2 from the germline V gene are SGHRS and YFSETQ. CDR3 region: CASSWGLAGSSSYEQYF. The CDR3 DNA sequence: TGCGCCAGCAGCTGGGGACTAGCGGGGTCGAGCTCCTACGAGCAGTACTTC.

V is TRBV2 and J is TRBJ2-5, with 8 bases matching TRBD1. CDR1 is SNHLY and CDR2 is FYNNEI in the germline V gene. This CDR3 comprises 13 residues. With V trimmed by 7 bases and J by 5 bases, 6 bases remained unmatched. This chain's CDR3 is CASTTDRGETQYF. The DNA for the CDR3 is TGTGCCAGCACCACCGACAGGGGTGAGACCCAGTACTTC.

The J gene is TRBJ2-1, the V gene TRBV18; maybe TRBD2 (6 bases). Germline V gene sequence: CDR1 KGHSH, CDR2 LQKENI. V was shortened by 0 bases and J by 4 bases, with 10 bases between the two germline ends. This CDR3 region has 15 residues. The DNA for the CDR3 is TGTGCCAGCTCACCACCAGTTAGCGGATACAATGAGCAGTTCTTC. Encoded protein: CASSPPVSGYNEQFF.